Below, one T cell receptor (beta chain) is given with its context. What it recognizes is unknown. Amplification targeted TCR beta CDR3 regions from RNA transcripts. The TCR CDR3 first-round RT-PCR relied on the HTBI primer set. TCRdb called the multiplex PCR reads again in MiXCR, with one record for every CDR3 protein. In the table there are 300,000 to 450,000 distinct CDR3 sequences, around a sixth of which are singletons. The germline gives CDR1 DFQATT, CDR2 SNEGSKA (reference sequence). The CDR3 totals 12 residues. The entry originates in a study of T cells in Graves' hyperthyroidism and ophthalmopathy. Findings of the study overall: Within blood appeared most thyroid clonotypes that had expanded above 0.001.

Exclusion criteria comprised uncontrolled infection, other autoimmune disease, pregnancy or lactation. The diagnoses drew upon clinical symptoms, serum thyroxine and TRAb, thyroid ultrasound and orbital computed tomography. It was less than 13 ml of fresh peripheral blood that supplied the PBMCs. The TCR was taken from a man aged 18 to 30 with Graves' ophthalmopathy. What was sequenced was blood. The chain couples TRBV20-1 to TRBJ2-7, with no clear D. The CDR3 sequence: CSFSTESYEQYF. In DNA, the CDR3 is TGCAGCTTCTCCACAGAGTCCTACGAGCAGTACTTC.